This T cell receptor beta chain is drawn from a study of shared clonotypes between healthy human individuals (TCRdb year 2020). Study-wide context: A couple of women and a few men aged 18 to 49 years were included in the cohort. Each donor's leukapheresis produced roughly between roughly 0.85 and 9.5 billion PBMCs. To increase sequencing depth and limit assay-specific biases, TCR repertoire library preparation and sequencing were carried out by different laboratories using diverse techniques. Per donor, three plates each were used for CD4 naive and CD4 memory, two for CD8 naive, and one for CD8 memory. To estimate repertoire size and how much clonotypes are shared between individuals, the study performed deep sequencing of blood TCR repertoires from 4 to 6 healthy adults.

Details on this clone: What this receptor recognizes is not known. No much larger clone exists at a distance of one base, and base qualities are not known.

CD8 naive samples were CD45RO-negative cells positively selected for CCR7, giving a CD45RA+CCR7+ population that excluded TemRA cells. Donors were healthy HIV-negative adults with no recently reported acute infections or vaccinations. All donors were Caucasian adults living in Nashville, Tennessee, USA. Blood was obtained by leukapheresis, after which PBMCs were separated by Ficoll-Histopaque density gradient centrifugation and cryopreserved in liquid nitrogen vapor phase. Analytical flow cytometry was used to check the purity and quantity of each magnetically sorted T cell population. Each sorted fraction had its genomic DNA isolated and then quantified by UV absorbance on a Nanodrop 2000c. Here is what the overall study found, with its caveats: Estimated clonotype richness was generally larger for naive than for memory subsets. Only blood was sampled, and tissue TCR repertoires likely differ from those in blood. Incomplete sequencing was indicated by rarefaction of sorted-subset datasets, despite the large sequencing depth. When a few donors were compared, the shared fraction of clonotypes was about 5% for naive CD4, roughly 3.4% for naive CD8, 2.3% for memory CD4, and approximately 0.4% for memory CD8. Clonotypes shared by all four sorted-subset donors showed higher generation probabilities than non-shared clonotypes. Pairwise subsampling indicated that sequencing depth was expected to affect the degree of clonotype sharing among donors. The small number of donors limited the genetic and exposure-history diversity represented.

Using the deep immunoSEQ assay, TCR CDR3 regions were amplified from genomic DNA by multiplex PCR. Extracted genomic DNA from each cell subset was distributed evenly across all wells of several immunoSEQ 96-well plates, and each plate was treated as a replicate. For sorted subsets, each replicate PCR was loaded with around 200 ng genomic DNA, equivalent to about 30,000 T cell genomes. Purified libraries were quantified with a Qubit 3.0 fluorometer, sized on a Bioanalyzer 2100, and re-quantified with the KAPA Library Quantification kit. Each immunoSEQ 96-well plate was sequenced on its own single-read 150-cycle Illumina NextSeq 550 flow cell. On the study's bioinformatics: Because only junctional sequences without quality scores were contained in the immunoSEQ output, filtering matching that applied to full-length reads could not be performed. To assign V/J genes and CDR3, sequences were annotated against IMGT germline references using PyIR, a Python wrapper for IgBLAST v1.9. Any read was removed if the V/J assignment was weak (E-value above 1e-6), the CDR3 was missing, or the read contained stop codons, out-of-frame junctions, or ambiguous translated residues. V3J clonotypes were defined by identical inferred V gene, J gene, and CDR3 amino acid sequence. The percentage overlap between two repertoires was calculated by dividing the number of shared unique clonotypes by the size of the smaller repertoire. RTK rarefaction, the Chao1 estimator, and Recon v2.1 estimates of unobserved clonotypes were used to assess repertoire richness. Generation probabilities were computed with OLGA for all TCRbeta clonotypes obtained by the gDNA method from a few donors. In its TCRdb copy, this immuneACCESS table keeps in-frame sequences only and misses some clones. Where compared with another copy, unresolved V genes explain less than half of these, and the others have no known cause. V, J and clone size reflect that table, while D and trimming were determined from the DNA. The sample data list under 2,000,000 clones, and around 96% of these were observed just once. Together, the top ten hold approximately 1.2% of the sample.

The junction shows trimming of 2 bases on V and 3 bases on J, plus 8 bases between the germline ends. CDR1 and CDR2 are read off the germline V gene (reference sequence) as MNHEY and SMNVEV. The CDR3 numbers 15 residues from cysteine through phenylalanine. Only CDR3 DNA remains: 45 bases, in frame from the first base. The sample consisted of naive CD8+ T cells sorted from blood. The cell subset or site label of this sample denotes: CD45RA+CCR7+. This receptor was identified in a man younger than 35 in good health. This chain joins TRBV27 to TRBJ2-6; the D gene is perhaps TRBD1, on 5 matching bases. For the CDR3, the sequence is CASSLGAGGANVLTF. The DNA sequence is given as TGTGCCAGCAGTTTAGGGGCTGGTGGGGCCAACGTCCTGACTTTC.